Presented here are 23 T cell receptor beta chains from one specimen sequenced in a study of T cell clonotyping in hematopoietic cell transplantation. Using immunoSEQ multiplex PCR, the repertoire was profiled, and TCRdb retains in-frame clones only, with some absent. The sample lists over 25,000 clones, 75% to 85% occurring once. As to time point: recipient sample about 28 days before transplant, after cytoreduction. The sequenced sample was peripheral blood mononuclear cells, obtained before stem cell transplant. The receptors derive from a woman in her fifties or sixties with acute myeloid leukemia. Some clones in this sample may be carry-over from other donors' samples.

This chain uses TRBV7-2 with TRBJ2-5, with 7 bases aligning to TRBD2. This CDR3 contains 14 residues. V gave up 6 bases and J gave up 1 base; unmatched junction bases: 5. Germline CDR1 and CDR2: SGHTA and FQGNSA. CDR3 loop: CASRRTRFQETQYF. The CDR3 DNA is TGTGCCAGCAGACGGACTAGATTCCAAGAGACCCAGTACTTC.

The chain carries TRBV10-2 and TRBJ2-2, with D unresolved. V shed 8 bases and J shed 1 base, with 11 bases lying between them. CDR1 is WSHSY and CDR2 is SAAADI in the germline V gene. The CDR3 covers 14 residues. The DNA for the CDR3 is TGCGCCAGCTACGATTCCGGGAACACCGGGGAGCTGTTTTTT. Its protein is CASYDSGNTGELFF.

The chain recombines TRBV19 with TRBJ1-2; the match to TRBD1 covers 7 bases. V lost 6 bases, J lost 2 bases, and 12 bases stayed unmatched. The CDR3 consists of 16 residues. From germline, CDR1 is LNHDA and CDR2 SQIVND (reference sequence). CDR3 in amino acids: CASSLSGGRGNYGYTF. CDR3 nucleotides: TGTGCCAGTAGCCTCTCAGGGGGACGGGGCAACTATGGCTACACCTTC.

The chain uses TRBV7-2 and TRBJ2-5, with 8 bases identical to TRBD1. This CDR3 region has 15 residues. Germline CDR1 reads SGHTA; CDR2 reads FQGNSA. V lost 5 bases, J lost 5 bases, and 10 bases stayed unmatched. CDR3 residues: CASSTVQGAGETQYF. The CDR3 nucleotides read TGTGCCAGCAGCACTGTCCAGGGGGCAGGGGAGACCCAGTACTTC.

CDR3: CASSFGDRTSYEQYF. In nucleotides, the CDR3 is TGTGCCAGCAGTTTCGGGGACAGAACCTCCTACGAGCAGTACTTC. The chain carries TRBV28 and TRBJ2-7; 7 nucleotides line up with TRBD1. In germline, CDR1 is MDHEN, CDR2 SYDVKM. This CDR3 has 15 amino acids. Losses at the gene ends were 3 bases for V and 0 bases for J; bases not matched to a gene: 5.

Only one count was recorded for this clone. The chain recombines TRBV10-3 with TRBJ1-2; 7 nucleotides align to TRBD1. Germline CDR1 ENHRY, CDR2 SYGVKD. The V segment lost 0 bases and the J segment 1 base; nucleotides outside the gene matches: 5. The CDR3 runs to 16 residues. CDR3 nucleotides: TGTGCCATCAGTGAGTCGAGTGGACAGGATAACTATGGCTACACCTTC. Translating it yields CAISESSGQDNYGYTF.

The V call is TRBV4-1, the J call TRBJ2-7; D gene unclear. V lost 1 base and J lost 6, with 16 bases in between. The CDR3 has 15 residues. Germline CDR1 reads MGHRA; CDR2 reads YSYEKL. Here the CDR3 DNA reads TGCGCCAGCAGCCAAGCTCCAGGACGACGGTCCGAGCAGTACTTC. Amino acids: CASSQAPGRRSEQYF.

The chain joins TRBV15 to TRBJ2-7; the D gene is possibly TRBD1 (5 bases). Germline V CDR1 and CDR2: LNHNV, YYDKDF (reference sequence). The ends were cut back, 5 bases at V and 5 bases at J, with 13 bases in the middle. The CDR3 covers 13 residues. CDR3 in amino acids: CATSPWGVNEQYF. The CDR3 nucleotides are TGTGCCACCAGCCCCTGGGGCGTAAACGAGCAGTACTTC. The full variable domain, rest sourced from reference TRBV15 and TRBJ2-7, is DAMVIQNPRYQVTQFGKPVTLSCSQTLNHNVMYWYQQKSSQAPKLLFHYYDKDFNNEADTPDNFQSRRPNTSFCFLDIRSPGLGDTAMYLCATSPWGVNEQYFGPGTRLTVT.

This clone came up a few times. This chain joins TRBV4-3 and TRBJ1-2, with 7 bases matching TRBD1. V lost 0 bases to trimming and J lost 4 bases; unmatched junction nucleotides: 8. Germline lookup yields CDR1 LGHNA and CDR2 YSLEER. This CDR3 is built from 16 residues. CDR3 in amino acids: CASSQEAGDRVYGYTF. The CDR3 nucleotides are TGCGCCAGCAGCCAAGAAGCCGGAGACAGGGTCTATGGCTACACCTTC.

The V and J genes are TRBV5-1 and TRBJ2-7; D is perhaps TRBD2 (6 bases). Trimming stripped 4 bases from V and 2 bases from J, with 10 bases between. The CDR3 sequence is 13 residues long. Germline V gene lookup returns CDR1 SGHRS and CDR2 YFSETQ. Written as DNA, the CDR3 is TGCGCCAGCAGCCCTCCGGGGGCCTACGAGCAGTACTTC. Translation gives CASSPPGAYEQYF.

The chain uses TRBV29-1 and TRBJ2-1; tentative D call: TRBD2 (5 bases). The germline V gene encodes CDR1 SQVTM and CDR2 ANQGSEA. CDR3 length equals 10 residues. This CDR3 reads CGGAYNEQFF. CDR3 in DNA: TGCGGAGGCGCCTACAATGAGCAGTTCTTC.

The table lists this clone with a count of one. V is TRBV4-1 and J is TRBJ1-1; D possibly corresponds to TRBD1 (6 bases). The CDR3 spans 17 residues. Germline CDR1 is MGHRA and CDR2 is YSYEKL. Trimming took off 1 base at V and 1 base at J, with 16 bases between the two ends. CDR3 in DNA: TGCGCCAGCAGCCAAGCCAGGAGGGACAAGGGGAACACTGAAGCTTTCTTT. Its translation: CASSQARRDKGNTEAFF.

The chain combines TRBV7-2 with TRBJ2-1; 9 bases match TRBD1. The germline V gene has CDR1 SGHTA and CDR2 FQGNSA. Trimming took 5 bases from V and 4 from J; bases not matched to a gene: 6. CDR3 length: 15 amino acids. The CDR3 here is CASSRGTGTYNEQFF. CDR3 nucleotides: TGTGCCAGCAGCCGAGGGACAGGGACTTACAATGAGCAGTTCTTC. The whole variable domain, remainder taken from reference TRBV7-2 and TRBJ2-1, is GAGVSQSPSNKVTEKGKDVELRCDPISGHTALYWYRQSLGQGLEFLIYFQGNSAPDKSGLPSDRFSAERTGGSVSTLTIQRTQQEDSAVYLCASSRGTGTYNEQFFGPGTRLTVL.

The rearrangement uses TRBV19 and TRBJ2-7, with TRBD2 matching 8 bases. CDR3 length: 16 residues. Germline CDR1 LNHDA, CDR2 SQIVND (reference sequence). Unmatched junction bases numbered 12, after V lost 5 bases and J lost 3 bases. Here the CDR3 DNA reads TGTGCCAGTAGTCACGCCAGCGGGGGTAGAGGCTACGAGCAGTACTTC. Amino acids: CASSHASGGRGYEQYF.

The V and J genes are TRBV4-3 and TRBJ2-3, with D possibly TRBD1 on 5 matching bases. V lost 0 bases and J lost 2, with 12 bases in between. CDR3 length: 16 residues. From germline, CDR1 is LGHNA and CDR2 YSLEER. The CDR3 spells CASSQDLRGATDTQYF. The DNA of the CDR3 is TGCGCCAGCAGCCAAGATTTGCGTGGGGCCACAGATACGCAGTATTTT.

The CDR3 loop reads CASSFSAGVGYEQYF. For the CDR3, the DNA is TGTGCCAGCAGTTTTTCGGCGGGAGTAGGGTACGAGCAGTACTTC. V and J are TRBV28 and TRBJ2-7; 7 nucleotides agree with TRBD2. V trimming: 3 bases; J trimming: 4 bases; junction bases outside the gene matches: 9. The germline CDR1 and CDR2 sequences are MDHEN and SYDVKM. The CDR3 spans 15 residues.

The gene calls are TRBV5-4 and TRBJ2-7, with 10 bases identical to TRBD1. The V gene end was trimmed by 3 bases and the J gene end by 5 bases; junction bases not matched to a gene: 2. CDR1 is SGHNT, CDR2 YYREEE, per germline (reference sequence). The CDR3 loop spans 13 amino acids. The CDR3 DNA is TGTGCCAGCAGCTGGGGACAGGGGAACGAGCAGTACTTC. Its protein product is CASSWGQGNEQYF.

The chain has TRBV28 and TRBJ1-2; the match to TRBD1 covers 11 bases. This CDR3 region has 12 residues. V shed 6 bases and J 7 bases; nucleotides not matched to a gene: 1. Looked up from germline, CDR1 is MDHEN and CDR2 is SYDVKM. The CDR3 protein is CASRGQGVGYTF. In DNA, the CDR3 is TGTGCCAGCAGGGGACAGGGGGTTGGCTACACCTTC.

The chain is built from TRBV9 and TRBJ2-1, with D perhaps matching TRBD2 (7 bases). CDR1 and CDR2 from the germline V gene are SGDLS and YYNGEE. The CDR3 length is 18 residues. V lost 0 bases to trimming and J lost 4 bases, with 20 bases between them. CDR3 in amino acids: CASSVERDGGGPYNEQFF. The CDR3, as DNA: TGTGCCAGCAGCGTAGAGAGGGATGGCGGGGGCCCTTACAATGAGCAGTTCTTC. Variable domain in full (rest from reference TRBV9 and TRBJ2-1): DSGVTQTPKHLITATGQRVTLRCSPRSGDLSVYWYQQSLDQGLQFLIQYYNGEERAKGNILERFSAQQFPDLHSELNLSSLELGDSALYFCASSVERDGGGPYNEQFFGPGTRLTVL.

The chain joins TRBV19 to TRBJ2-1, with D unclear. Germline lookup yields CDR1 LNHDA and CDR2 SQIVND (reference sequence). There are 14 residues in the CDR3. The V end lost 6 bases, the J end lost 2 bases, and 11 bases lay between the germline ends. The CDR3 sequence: CASSLDGAYNEQFF. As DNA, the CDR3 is TGTGCCAGTAGCTTGGACGGAGCCTACAATGAGCAGTTCTTC. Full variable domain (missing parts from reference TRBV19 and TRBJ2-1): DGGITQSPKYLFRKEGQNVTLSCEQNLNHDAMYWYRQDPGQGLRLIYYSQIVNDFQKGDIAEGYSVSREKKESFPLTVTSAQKNPTAFYLCASSLDGAYNEQFFGPGTRLTVL.

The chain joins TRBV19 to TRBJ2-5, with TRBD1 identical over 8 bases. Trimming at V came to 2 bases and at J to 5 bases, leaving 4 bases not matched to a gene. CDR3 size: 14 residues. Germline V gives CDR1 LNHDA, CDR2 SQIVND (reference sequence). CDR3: CASSIQGARETQYF. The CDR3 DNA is TGTGCCAGTAGTATACAGGGGGCGAGGGAGACCCAGTACTTC.

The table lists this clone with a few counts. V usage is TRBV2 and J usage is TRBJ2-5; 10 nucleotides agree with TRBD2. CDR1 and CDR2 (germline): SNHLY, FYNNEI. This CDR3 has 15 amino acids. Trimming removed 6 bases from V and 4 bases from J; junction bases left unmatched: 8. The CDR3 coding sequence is TGTGCCAGCAGCCCCTGGTCTAGCGGGAGAGAGACCCAGTACTTC. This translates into CASSPWSSGRETQYF.

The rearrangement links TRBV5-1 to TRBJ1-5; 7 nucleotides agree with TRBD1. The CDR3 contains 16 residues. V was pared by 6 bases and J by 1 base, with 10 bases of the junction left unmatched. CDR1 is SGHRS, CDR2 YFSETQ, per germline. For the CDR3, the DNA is TGCGCCAGCAAGGATCCTATACAGGGGAGCAATCAGCCCCAGCATTTT. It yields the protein CASKDPIQGSNQPQHF.